One sample yielded the 5 T cell receptor beta chains listed below, sequenced in a study of CD8 T cells in ankylosing spondylitis. Study-level results: Seemingly distinctive of ankylosing spondylitis blood was a TCR beta motif formed by eight highly homologous variants.

No antigen is known for these receptors. MiXCR, applied by TCRdb to the 5' RACE reads, yields one record per CDR3 protein. The table includes under 450,000 distinct CDR3 sequences, 17% detected once. Material for sequencing was blood, either unsorted or a sorted T cell fraction (not recorded which). Receptors originate from a male donor with ankylosing spondylitis.

The chain is built from TRBV30 and TRBJ2-5; D ambiguous. The CDR3 consists of 12 residues. Germline CDR1 reads GTSNPN; CDR2 reads SVGIG (reference sequence). Trimming stripped 1 base from V and 4 bases from J, with 7 bases between. The CDR3 nucleotides are TGTGCCTGGAGTGGGGGTACAGAGACCCAGTACTTC. It specifies CAWSGGTETQYF.

This chain connects TRBV9 to TRBJ2-1; 8 bases align to TRBD1. The CDR3 extends over 16 amino acids. CDR1 and CDR2 from the germline V gene are SGDLS and YYNGEE. Trimming cost V 1 base and J 6 bases; bases outside gene matches: 9. In DNA form, the CDR3 reads TGTGCCAGCAGCGTAACCCAGGGGGCCCCCGGCAATGAGCAGTTCTTC. It encodes CASSVTQGAPGNEQFF.

The chain joins TRBV30 to TRBJ1-2; a possible D gene is TRBD1 (5 bases). This CDR3 has 14 residues. CDR1 is GTSNPN, CDR2 SVGIG, per germline (reference sequence). V gave up 0 bases and J gave up 8 bases, with 16 bases separating them. CDR3 sequence reads: CAWSVSRAGRGYTF. The CDR3 nucleotides read TGTGCCTGGAGTGTATCCAGGGCGGGACGCGGCTACACCTTC.

This clonotype was observed many times. This chain's CDR3 is CASSLTQGQQYF. CDR3 DNA: TGTGCCAGCAGTTTGACACAGGGGCAACAGTACTTC. The chain links TRBV28 to TRBJ2-7; the match to TRBD1 covers 7 bases. This CDR3 has 12 residues. Germline assignment: CDR1 MDHEN and CDR2 SYDVKM. With V trimmed by 3 bases and J by 10 bases, 6 bases remained unmatched. Full variable domain (outside the CDR3, taken from reference TRBV28 and TRBJ2-7): DVKVTQSSRYLVKRTGEKVFLECVQDMDHENMFWYRQDPGLGLRLIYFSYDVKMKEKGDIPEGYSVSREKKERFSLILESASTNQTSMYLCASSLTQGQQYFGPGTRLTVT.

The rearrangement joins TRBV9 to TRBJ1-1; D not resolved. The CDR3 has 13 amino acids. Trimming took off 4 bases at V and 0 bases at J, with 7 bases between the two ends. In germline, CDR1 is SGDLS, CDR2 YYNGEE. The CDR3 nucleotides read TGTGCCAGCAGCCAGGCAATGAACACTGAAGCTTTCTTT. Protein product: CASSQAMNTEAFF.